The rows below give T cell receptor beta chains drawn from one sample of a study of T-cell reconstitution after alpha-beta-depleted transplantation in children. Using its own MiXCR run on the PCR reads, TCRdb lists one record per CDR3 protein. This table has fewer than 350,000 distinct CDR3 sequences, roughly 7.8% appearing once. Sequenced material: peripheral blood, taken 360 days after TCRalphabeta/CD19-depleted stem cell transplant. The receptors stem from a female patient younger than 10 who had a stem cell transplant for Fanconi anemia, so the T cells may come from the graft donor. Both conserved end residues are part of each CDR3. Some rows mark clone size as missing; the rest say once, few, many or name a class of expanded clone.

j_gene	v_gene	abundance	CDR3aa
TRBJ2-2	TRBV14	.	CASSQVRGGRELFF
TRBJ2-1	TRBV5-6	few	CATTAGAGSYNEQFF
TRBJ2-1	TRBV12-3/TRBV12-4	many	CASSSLGIYNEQFF
TRBJ2-1	TRBV20-1	few	CSAGLLLQFF
TRBJ2-5	TRBV5-8	.	CASSLDGMRETQYF
TRBJ1-5	TRBV20-1	.	CSVPGQGREQPQHF
TRBJ1-1	TRBV28	.	CASRGPGQFSTEAFF
TRBJ2-5	TRBV20-1	few	CSARHPYQETQYF
TRBJ1-5	TRBV4-1	few	CASSELQNYQPQHF
TRBJ1-3	TRBV3-1	.	CASSQEWDSSGNTIYF
TRBJ2-6	TRBV7-9	many	CASSLALPGANVLTF
TRBJ2-1	TRBV18	.	CASSPRLRDGEQFF
TRBJ1-1	TRBV4-3	.	CASSPQTVMNTEAFF
TRBJ1-2	TRBV7-9	many	CASSLSSGNYGYTF
TRBJ1-1	TRBV28	many	CASSPAGVDTEAFF
TRBJ2-3	TRBV24-1	many	CATSDPTGYRNTQYF
TRBJ2-1	TRBV27	.	CASSLWGGEYNEQFF
TRBJ2-1	TRBV6-5	many	CASSYAGPDEQFF
TRBJ2-7	TRBV6-6	few	CASSYVTSHEQYF
TRBJ1-1	TRBV2	few	CASRPGTMNTEAFF
TRBJ1-4	TRBV20-1	few	CSAIGDEKLFF
TRBJ1-5	TRBV7-2	many	CASSNTGNNQPQHF
TRBJ2-5	TRBV2	few	CASSEAGTSVETQYF
TRBJ2-3	TRBV20-1	many	CSARDRLAEFTDTQYF
TRBJ1-2	TRBV5-1	few	CASSEGTVYGYTF
TRBJ2-1	TRBV4-2	few	CASSQGLAGSTSSYNEQFF
TRBJ2-3	TRBV18	many	CASSPLAGGLAGTDTQYF
TRBJ2-1	TRBV12-3/TRBV12-4	.	CTSKTPGLAGGYSPLEQFF
TRBJ1-2	TRBV28	many	CASGRGGPHYGYTF
TRBJ2-3	TRBV28	many	CASSRGQFADTQYF
TRBJ1-4	TRBV18	.	CASSPSEKLFF
TRBJ2-1	TRBV30	few	CAWGKIPSDRGLSNEQFF
TRBJ2-1	TRBV29-1	.	CSFRVWGTSGYNEQFF
TRBJ2-1	TRBV5-1	many	CASSRSLSARDNEQFF
TRBJ2-5	TRBV9	.	CASSVTWGYETQYF
TRBJ1-2	TRBV7-9	few	CASSPTVPGHNYGYTF
TRBJ1-2	TRBV7-3	many	CASSLAPTGDGYTF